These T cell receptor beta chains were read from a single sample in a study of cytomegalovirus exposure and HLA in healthy donors. Data came from immunoSEQ multiplex PCR; TCRdb stores just in-frame clones and leaves some out. The sample lists 150,000 to 200,000 clones, 80% to 85% occurring once. Sequenced material: PBMCs. The receptors were sampled from a woman aged 18 to 35 in good health and CMV-seropositive. The CDR3 runs from the conserved cysteine through the conserved F or W. The order of the fields is clone size, V gene, D gene, J gene, CDR3 protein. The D gene is left open where the match is weak. Rows may omit the clone size; those that give it use once, few, many or a size class.

clone size: -; V gene: TRBV7-2; D gene: -; J gene: TRBJ2-5; CDR3 protein: CASSKIQGQETQYF
clone size: -; V gene: TRBV5-1; D gene: -; J gene: TRBJ1-2; CDR3 protein: CASSLSGKSGYTF
clone size: many; V gene: TRBV2; D gene: TRBD1; J gene: TRBJ2-7; CDR3 protein: CASSADRGYEQYF
clone size: -; V gene: TRBV27; D gene: -; J gene: TRBJ1-2; CDR3 protein: CASSDYRAYGYTF
clone size: once; V gene: TRBV6-5; D gene: -; J gene: TRBJ1-2; CDR3 protein: CASSWTANYGYTF
clone size: -; V gene: TRBV2; D gene: TRBD2; J gene: TRBJ2-3; CDR3 protein: CASRGGGASDTQYF
clone size: -; V gene: TRBV27; D gene: TRBD1; J gene: TRBJ2-2; CDR3 protein: CASSLSGQGNTGELFF
clone size: -; V gene: TRBV13; D gene: TRBD2; J gene: TRBJ2-7; CDR3 protein: CASSSSSGGSYEQYF
clone size: -; V gene: TRBV4-3; D gene: TRBD1; J gene: TRBJ1-2; CDR3 protein: CASSQERGAGGGYTF
clone size: -; V gene: TRBV4-2; D gene: -; J gene: TRBJ1-1; CDR3 protein: CASSQDGLSTEAFF
clone size: -; V gene: TRBV19; D gene: -; J gene: TRBJ1-2; CDR3 protein: CASNSGSGVGYTF
clone size: -; V gene: TRBV7-3; D gene: TRBD1; J gene: TRBJ2-1; CDR3 protein: CASNDRGPGEQFF
clone size: few; V gene: TRBV7-9; D gene: TRBD1; J gene: TRBJ2-4; CDR3 protein: CASTPTGANIQYF
clone size: -; V gene: TRBV2; D gene: TRBD1; J gene: TRBJ1-1; CDR3 protein: CASSKMGQGNTEAFF
clone size: -; V gene: TRBV13; D gene: TRBD2; J gene: TRBJ2-1; CDR3 protein: CASSLAGVSYNEQFF
clone size: -; V gene: TRBV5-6; D gene: TRBD1; J gene: TRBJ1-5; CDR3 protein: CASSLGTGGAGSNQPQHF
clone size: -; V gene: TRBV7-9; D gene: -; J gene: TRBJ2-2; CDR3 protein: CASSPSDGGANTGELFF
clone size: -; V gene: TRBV6-5; D gene: -; J gene: TRBJ1-2; CDR3 protein: CASSYFGDQNNYGYTF
clone size: few; V gene: TRBV12-5; D gene: TRBD2; J gene: TRBJ2-7; CDR3 protein: CASGLAGGYEQYF
clone size: -; V gene: TRBV7-3; D gene: TRBD2; J gene: TRBJ2-3; CDR3 protein: CASSRRTSGGVDTQYF
clone size: -; V gene: TRBV7-6; D gene: TRBD1; J gene: TRBJ2-1; CDR3 protein: CASSQVTGSNEQFF
clone size: -; V gene: TRBV6-5; D gene: TRBD1; J gene: TRBJ1-1; CDR3 protein: CASSLGTEAFF
clone size: -; V gene: TRBV7-3; D gene: -; J gene: TRBJ2-6; CDR3 protein: CASSFGQPSSGANVLTF
clone size: -; V gene: TRBV2; D gene: -; J gene: TRBJ2-7; CDR3 protein: CASTVTGIFYSYEQYF
clone size: -; V gene: TRBV13; D gene: -; J gene: TRBJ2-1; CDR3 protein: CASSSKTSSGYNEQFF
clone size: -; V gene: TRBV7-8; D gene: TRBD2; J gene: TRBJ2-3; CDR3 protein: CASSLARLAGGDTQYF
clone size: -; V gene: TRBV5-6; D gene: TRBD2; J gene: TRBJ2-7; CDR3 protein: CASSMVGLAGSYEQYF
clone size: -; V gene: TRBV6-6; D gene: TRBD1; J gene: TRBJ1-1; CDR3 protein: CASRVDREFAEAFF
clone size: -; V gene: TRBV5-1; D gene: -; J gene: TRBJ1-3; CDR3 protein: CASSDLTGIGNTIYF
clone size: once; V gene: TRBV5-8; D gene: -; J gene: TRBJ1-2; CDR3 protein: CASSWIRQGLEYTF
clone size: -; V gene: TRBV28; D gene: -; J gene: TRBJ1-5; CDR3 protein: CASSLHGDSNQPQHF
clone size: -; V gene: TRBV2; D gene: TRBD2; J gene: TRBJ2-5; CDR3 protein: CASSTERGGGRETQYF
clone size: -; V gene: TRBV6-5; D gene: -; J gene: TRBJ2-3; CDR3 protein: CASSYSTGRTDTQYF
clone size: -; V gene: TRBV6-1; D gene: -; J gene: TRBJ1-1; CDR3 protein: CASSPSGRSGEAFF
clone size: -; V gene: TRBV27; D gene: TRBD1; J gene: TRBJ2-7; CDR3 protein: CASSLGWDSSTYEQYF
clone size: -; V gene: TRBV19; D gene: -; J gene: TRBJ2-7; CDR3 protein: CASSLDQGTYEQYF
clone size: -; V gene: TRBV2; D gene: -; J gene: TRBJ1-5; CDR3 protein: CASNSRGGSQPQHF
clone size: -; V gene: TRBV5-8; D gene: TRBD1; J gene: TRBJ2-5; CDR3 protein: CASSLAVGTATETQYF
clone size: -; V gene: TRBV7-2; D gene: TRBD2; J gene: TRBJ2-3; CDR3 protein: CASSSGGRSDTQYF
clone size: -; V gene: TRBV4-1; D gene: TRBD1; J gene: TRBJ2-3; CDR3 protein: CASRGQGPDTQYF
clone size: -; V gene: TRBV29-1; D gene: TRBD2; J gene: TRBJ2-3; CDR3 protein: CSVAGVPTDTQYF
clone size: -; V gene: TRBV27; D gene: -; J gene: TRBJ2-2; CDR3 protein: CASSFGQGPPGELFF
clone size: -; V gene: TRBV15; D gene: TRBD1; J gene: TRBJ1-4; CDR3 protein: CATSRVLGTGSEKLFF
clone size: -; V gene: TRBV29-1; D gene: TRBD1; J gene: TRBJ1-5; CDR3 protein: CSVAGTGGQPQHF
clone size: few; V gene: TRBV7-2; D gene: -; J gene: TRBJ1-2; CDR3 protein: CASSPGRGGYGYTF
clone size: -; V gene: TRBV27; D gene: TRBD1; J gene: TRBJ2-7; CDR3 protein: CASSLTRGQGVGEQYF
clone size: -; V gene: TRBV7-2; D gene: -; J gene: TRBJ2-5; CDR3 protein: CASSRDTQETQYF
clone size: -; V gene: TRBV7-9; D gene: -; J gene: TRBJ2-1; CDR3 protein: CASSGEASEQFF
clone size: -; V gene: TRBV7-8; D gene: TRBD1; J gene: TRBJ1-2; CDR3 protein: CASSLRRDDRAEGYTF
clone size: -; V gene: TRBV4-1; D gene: TRBD1; J gene: TRBJ1-4; CDR3 protein: CASSQIRDRGIRANEKLFF
clone size: once; V gene: TRBV5-1; D gene: -; J gene: TRBJ1-1; CDR3 protein: CASSLISDSEAFF
clone size: few; V gene: TRBV5-1; D gene: TRBD1; J gene: TRBJ2-7; CDR3 protein: CASSPDRGNWYEQYF
clone size: -; V gene: TRBV18; D gene: TRBD1; J gene: TRBJ2-2; CDR3 protein: CASSPGTGITGELFF
clone size: -; V gene: TRBV4-2; D gene: -; J gene: TRBJ1-2; CDR3 protein: CASSQDLGGDYGYTF
clone size: -; V gene: TRBV27; D gene: TRBD1; J gene: TRBJ2-3; CDR3 protein: CASRPGQGLLYTQYF
clone size: -; V gene: TRBV6-1; D gene: TRBD2; J gene: TRBJ2-3; CDR3 protein: CASLSGGTSTDTQYF
clone size: -; V gene: TRBV27; D gene: -; J gene: TRBJ2-5; CDR3 protein: CASSFGPRTTQETQYF
clone size: -; V gene: TRBV15; D gene: TRBD1; J gene: TRBJ1-5; CDR3 protein: CATSLTGDRNQPQHF
clone size: -; V gene: TRBV11-2; D gene: -; J gene: TRBJ2-7; CDR3 protein: CASSSTVHYEQYF
clone size: -; V gene: TRBV7-3; D gene: TRBD1; J gene: TRBJ1-1; CDR3 protein: CASSPTGPMNTEAFF